Below are 18 T cell receptor beta chains sequenced from a single sample in a study of control samples from healthy donors and cancer patients. Clones were read by immunoSEQ multiplex PCR, and TCRdb kept only the in-frame ones, dropping some. Found here are 100,000 to 150,000 clones, 85% to 95% of them singletons; the top ten hold over 0.5%. Sequenced input: PBMCs. All receptors come from a man older than 75 with head and neck cancer.

This clone came up a few times. The chain couples TRBV6-5 to TRBJ2-1, with 10 bases fitting TRBD2. Trimming at V came to 6 bases and at J to 5 bases, leaving 4 bases not matched to a gene. This CDR3 is built from 14 residues. Germline CDR1 MNHEY, CDR2 SVGAGI. The CDR3 bases are TGTGCCAGCAGCTCTAGCGGGAGCCACAATGAGCAGTTCTTC. Translating gives CASSSSGSHNEQFF.

The chain uses TRBV14 and TRBJ2-1; D might be TRBD2 (5 bases). V gave up 3 bases and J gave up 11 bases, with 26 bases separating them. Germline CDR1 SGHDN, CDR2 FVKESK. The CDR3 length is 17 residues. This CDR3 is CASSQTAGVGGVGKQFF. DNA for the CDR3: TGTGCCAGCAGCCAGACCGCTGGGGTTGGCGGCGTCGGGAAGCAGTTCTTC.

The table lists this clone with a count of one. The chain uses TRBV4-1 and TRBJ2-3; the D is unclear. Germline V gives CDR1 MGHRA, CDR2 YSYEKL. The CDR3 sequence is 15 residues long. Trimming cost V 1 base and J 2 bases, with 10 bases left between them. CDR3 loop: CASSQVERATDTQYF. Here the CDR3 DNA reads TGCGCCAGCAGCCAAGTTGAAAGGGCCACAGATACGCAGTATTTT.

The chain recombines TRBV5-1 with TRBJ2-2, with D possibly TRBD2 on 6 matching bases. V lost 3 bases and J 6 bases, leaving 15 bases between the germline ends. Germline assignment: CDR1 SGHRS and CDR2 YFSETQ. CDR3 length: 15 amino acids. CDR3 region: CASSSLSSAAGELFF. CDR3 coding DNA: TGCGCCAGCAGCTCCCTTTCTAGCGCGGCCGGGGAGCTGTTTTTT. Based on the CDR3 plus reference TRBV5-1 and TRBJ2-2, the full variable domain is KAGVTQTPRYLIKTRGQQVTLSCSPISGHRSVSWYQQTPGQGLQFLFEYFSETQRNKGNFPGRFSGRQFSNSRSEMNVSTLELGDSALYLCASSSLSSAAGELFFGEGSRLTVL.

This sequence joins TRBV6-2 or TRBV6-3 and TRBJ1-5; D gene ambiguous. V dropped 0 bases and J dropped 1 base, with 13 bases sitting between them. Germline loops: CDR1 MNHEY, CDR2 SVGEGT. The CDR3 is 17 amino acids. CDR3 amino acids: CASSYSLGLRSNQPQHF. In nucleotides, the CDR3 is TGTGCCAGCAGTTACTCATTAGGACTGAGAAGCAATCAGCCCCAGCATTTT.

This clone was observed a single time. The chain joins TRBV15 to TRBJ1-1; D unresolved. CDR3 length: 12 residues. Trimming removed 3 bases from V and 7 bases from J, with 9 bases in between. Germline lookup yields CDR1 LNHNV and CDR2 YYDKDF (reference sequence). The CDR3: CATSSFQSEAFF. CDR3 nucleotides: TGTGCCACCAGCAGTTTCCAGAGTGAAGCTTTCTTT.

The J gene is TRBJ2-3, the V gene TRBV7-9; 11 nucleotides line up with TRBD2. This CDR3 has 14 amino acids. V lost 10 bases and J lost 3; bases outside the gene matches: 6. The V gene's germline CDR1 is SEHNR and CDR2 FQNEAQ (reference sequence). The CDR3 nucleotides read TGTGCCACGCTGCGACTAGCGGGGACAGATACGCAGTATTTT. Amino acid sequence: CATLRLAGTDTQYF.

The chain couples TRBV3-1 (or the pseudogene TRBV3-2) to TRBJ1-1; D unclear. Looked up from germline, CDR1 is LGHDT and CDR2 is YNNKEL (reference sequence). This CDR3 spans 14 amino acids. V lost 4 bases, J lost 3 bases, and 12 bases lay in between. CDR3 nucleotide sequence: TGTGCCAGCAGCCGTTCATACCCTGACACTGAAGCTTTCTTT. Amino acid sequence: CASSRSYPDTEAFF.

CDR3 region: CASSFNIFLRPDNEKLFF. Written as DNA, the CDR3 is TGTGCCAGCAGCTTTAACATCTTTTTAAGACCCGACAACGAAAAACTGTTTTTT. The chain recombines TRBV11-2 with TRBJ1-4; no definite D call. The CDR3 contains 18 residues. The ends were cut back, 3 bases at V and 8 bases at J, with 25 bases in the middle. Germline V gene data show CDR1 as SGHAT and CDR2 as FQNNGV.

The DNA of the CDR3 is TGTGCCAGCAGCTTGAGCCCGGCTGAGCAGTACTTC. Protein product: CASSLSPAEQYF. This chain uses TRBV11-2 with TRBJ2-7; D call uncertain. V lost 3 bases to trimming and J lost 7 bases, with 10 bases between them. The V gene's germline CDR1 is SGHAT and CDR2 FQNNGV. The CDR3 runs 12 residues. The full variable domain, rest sourced from reference TRBV11-2 and TRBJ2-7, is EAGVAQSPRYKIIEKRQSVAFWCNPISGHATLYWYQQILGQGPKLLIQFQNNGVVDDSQLPKDRFSAERLKGVDSTLKIQPAKLEDSAVYLCASSLSPAEQYFGPGTRLTVT.

The chain carries TRBV5-5 and TRBJ2-7; possibly TRBD1 for D (5 bases). CDR3 length: 13 residues. Germline V CDR1 and CDR2: SGHKS, YYEKEE (reference sequence). Trimming removed 4 bases from V and 6 bases from J, with 14 bases in between. The CDR3 nucleotides read TGTGCCAGCAGCCAAAGGTCAGGGTCCGAGCAGTACTTC. Translated, it gives CASSQRSGSEQYF.

The chain uses TRBV29-1 and TRBJ2-5; 8 bases line up with TRBD1. V was clipped by 4 bases and J by 4 bases; unmatched bases: 8. Germline lookup yields CDR1 SQVTM and CDR2 ANQGSEA. This CDR3 spans 14 amino acids. The CDR3 region is CSVGGQAQPETQYF. The CDR3 DNA is TGCAGCGTTGGGGGACAGGCCCAGCCAGAGACCCAGTACTTC.

This chain uses TRBV5-1 with TRBJ2-2, with TRBD2 matching 8 bases. The germline gives CDR1 SGHRS, CDR2 YFSETQ. CDR3 length: 16 amino acids. V lost 0 bases, J lost 3 bases, and 4 bases stayed unmatched. The CDR3 protein is CASSLGSGEYTGELFF. The CDR3 nucleotides are TGCGCCAGCAGCTTGGGTAGCGGGGAATACACCGGGGAGCTGTTTTTT.

The chain recombines TRBV5-6 with TRBJ1-3; 8 bases are shared with TRBD1. The germline gives CDR1 SGHDT, CDR2 YYEEEE. The CDR3 sequence is 14 residues long. With 4 bases clipped from V and 4 bases from J, the junction kept 4 bases outside the gene matches. DNA for the CDR3: TGTGCCAGCAGCGTGACAGGGGTCGGAAACACCATATATTTT. Amino acids: CASSVTGVGNTIYF.

The gene calls are TRBV19 and TRBJ2-3, with a weak D call TRBD2 (7 bases). Trimming shortened V by 5 bases and J by 6 bases, and 9 bases separated the two germline ends. Germline V gene data show CDR1 as LNHDA and CDR2 as SQIVND (reference sequence). The length of the CDR3 is 12 residues. CDR3 nucleotides: TGTGCCAGTAGTCCGGGGGGCGATACGCAGTATTTT. Translating it yields CASSPGGDTQYF.

The gene calls are TRBV4-3 and TRBJ1-1; maybe TRBD1 (5 bases). The ends were cut back, 2 bases at V and 5 bases at J, with 9 bases in the middle. Germline V gene sequence: CDR1 LGHNA, CDR2 YSLEER. The CDR3 length is 13 residues. The CDR3 DNA is TGCGCCAGCAGCCAACAGGGAAGAACTGAAGCTTTCTTT. It yields the protein CASSQQGRTEAFF.

V usage is TRBV7-9 and J usage is TRBJ2-1, with D uncertain. Germline CDR1 reads SEHNR; CDR2 reads FQNEAQ (reference sequence). CDR3 size: 15 residues. V was clipped by 5 bases and J by 8 bases, with 19 bases between them. The DNA of the CDR3 is TGTGCCAGCAGCCCGTCGCCCGTAGGATCTTATGAGCAGTTCTTC. Protein: CASSPSPVGSYEQFF.

V gene TRBV6-5 combines with J gene TRBJ1-1; D uncertain. This CDR3 region has 13 residues. Trimming took 5 bases from V and 7 from J, leaving 14 bases between them. Germline V gene data show CDR1 as MNHEY and CDR2 as SVGAGI. CDR3 sequence: CASSPGVPFEAFF. Written as DNA, the CDR3 is TGTGCCAGCAGTCCCGGGGTCCCATTTGAAGCTTTCTTT.